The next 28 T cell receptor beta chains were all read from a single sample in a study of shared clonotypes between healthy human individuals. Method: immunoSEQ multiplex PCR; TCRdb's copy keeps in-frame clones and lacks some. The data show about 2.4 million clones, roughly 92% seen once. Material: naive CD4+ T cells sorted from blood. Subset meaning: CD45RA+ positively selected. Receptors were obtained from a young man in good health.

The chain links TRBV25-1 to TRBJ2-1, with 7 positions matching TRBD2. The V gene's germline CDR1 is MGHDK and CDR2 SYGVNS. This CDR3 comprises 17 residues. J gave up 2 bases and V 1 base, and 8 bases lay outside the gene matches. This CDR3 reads CASSESLGLAAYNEQFF. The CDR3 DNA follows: TGTGCCAGCAGTGAATCCCTGGGTCTAGCGGCCTACAATGAGCAGTTCTTC.

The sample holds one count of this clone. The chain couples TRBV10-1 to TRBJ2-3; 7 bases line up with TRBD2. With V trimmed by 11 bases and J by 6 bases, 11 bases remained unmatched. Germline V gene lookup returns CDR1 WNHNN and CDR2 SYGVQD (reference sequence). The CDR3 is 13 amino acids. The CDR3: CASRRGSGDTQYF. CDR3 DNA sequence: TGCGCCTCTCGGCGGGGGTCAGGGGATACGCAGTATTTT.

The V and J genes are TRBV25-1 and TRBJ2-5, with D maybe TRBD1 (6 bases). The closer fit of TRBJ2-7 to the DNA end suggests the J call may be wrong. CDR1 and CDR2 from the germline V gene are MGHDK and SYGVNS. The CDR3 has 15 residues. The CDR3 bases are TGTGCCAGCAGTGAATTGGGGGACACACTCTACGAGCAGTACTTC. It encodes CASSELGDTLYEQYF.

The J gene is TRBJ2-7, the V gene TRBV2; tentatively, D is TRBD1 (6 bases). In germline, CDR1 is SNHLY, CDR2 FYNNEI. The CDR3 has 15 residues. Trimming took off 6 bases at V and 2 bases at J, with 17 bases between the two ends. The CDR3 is CASSFDRTGTYEQYF. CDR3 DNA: TGTGCCAGCAGCTTCGACAGGACTGGTACCTACGAGCAGTACTTC.

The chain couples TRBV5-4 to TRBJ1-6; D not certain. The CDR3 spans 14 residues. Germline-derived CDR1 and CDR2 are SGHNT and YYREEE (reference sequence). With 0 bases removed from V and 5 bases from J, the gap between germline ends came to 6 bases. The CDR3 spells CASSLVGDNSPLHF. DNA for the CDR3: TGTGCCAGCAGCTTGGTGGGCGATAATTCACCCCTCCACTTT.

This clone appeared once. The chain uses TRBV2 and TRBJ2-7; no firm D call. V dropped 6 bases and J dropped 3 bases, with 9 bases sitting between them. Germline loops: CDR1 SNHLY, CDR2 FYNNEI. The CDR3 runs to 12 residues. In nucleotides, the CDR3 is TGTGCCAGCAGACTACTCAGCTACGAGCAGTACTTC. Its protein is CASRLLSYEQYF.

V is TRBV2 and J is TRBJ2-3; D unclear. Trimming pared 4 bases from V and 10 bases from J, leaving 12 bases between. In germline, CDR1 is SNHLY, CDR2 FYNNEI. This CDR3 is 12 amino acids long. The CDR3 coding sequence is TGTGCCAGCAGTGTGGTGGTAAATCCGCAGTATTTT. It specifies CASSVVVNPQYF.

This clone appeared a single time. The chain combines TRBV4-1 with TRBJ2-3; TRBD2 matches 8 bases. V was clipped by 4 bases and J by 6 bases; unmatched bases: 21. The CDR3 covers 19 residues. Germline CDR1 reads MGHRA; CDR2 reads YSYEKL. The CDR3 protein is CASSLLGLAGGATGDTQYF. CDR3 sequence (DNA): TGCGCCAGCAGCCTACTAGGACTAGCTGGTGGAGCCACGGGTGATACGCAGTATTTT.

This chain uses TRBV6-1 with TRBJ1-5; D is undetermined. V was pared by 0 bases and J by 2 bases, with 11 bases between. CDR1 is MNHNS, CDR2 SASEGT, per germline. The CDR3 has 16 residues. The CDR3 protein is CASSEASLLGNQPQHF. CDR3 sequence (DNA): TGTGCCAGCAGTGAAGCTAGCCTTCTGGGCAATCAGCCCCAGCATTTT.

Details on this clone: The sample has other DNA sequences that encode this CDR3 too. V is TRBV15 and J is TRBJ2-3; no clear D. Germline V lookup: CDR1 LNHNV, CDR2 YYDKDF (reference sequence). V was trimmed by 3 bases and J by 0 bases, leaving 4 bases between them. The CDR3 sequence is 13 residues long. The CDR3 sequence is CATSRGSTDTQYF. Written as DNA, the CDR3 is TGTGCCACCAGCAGGGGTAGCACAGATACGCAGTATTTT. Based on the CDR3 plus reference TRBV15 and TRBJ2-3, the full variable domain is DAMVIQNPRYQVTQFGKPVTLSCSQTLNHNVMYWYQQKSSQAPKLLFHYYDKDFNNEADTPDNFQSRRPNTSFCFLDIRSPGLGDTAMYLCATSRGSTDTQYFGPGTRLTVL.

CDR3: CASSPRGKTDTQYF. In DNA form, the CDR3 reads TGTGCCAGCAGCCCCAGGGGAAAAACAGATACGCAGTATTTT. The J gene is TRBJ2-3, the V gene TRBV7-2; TRBD1 is a possible D gene (6 bases). The CDR3 runs 14 residues. Germline values: CDR1 SGHTA, CDR2 FQGNSA. V was cut by 5 bases and J by 3 bases, with 12 bases left in between. Full variable domain (rest looked up from reference TRBV7-2 and TRBJ2-3): GAGVSQSPSNKVTEKGKDVELRCDPISGHTALYWYRQSLGQGLEFLIYFQGNSAPDKSGLPSDRFSAERTGGSVSTLTIQRTQQEDSAVYLCASSPRGKTDTQYFGPGTRLTVL.

For the CDR3, the DNA is TGTGCCAGCAGTCACAGAGGGAGCTCCTACGAGCAGTACTTC. Amino acid sequence: CASSHRGSSYEQYF. This sequence joins TRBV2 and TRBJ2-7, with D perhaps TRBD2 (5 bases). The CDR3 sequence is 14 residues long. Germline values: CDR1 SNHLY, CDR2 FYNNEI. V shed 5 bases and J shed 0 bases, with 11 bases lying between them.

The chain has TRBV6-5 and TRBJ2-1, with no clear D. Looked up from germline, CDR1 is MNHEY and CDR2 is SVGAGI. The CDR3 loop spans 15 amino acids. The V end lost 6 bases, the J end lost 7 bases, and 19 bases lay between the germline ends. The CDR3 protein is CASSRGPPGSNEQFF. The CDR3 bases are TGTGCCAGCAGCCGAGGACCCCCAGGTTCTAATGAGCAGTTCTTC.

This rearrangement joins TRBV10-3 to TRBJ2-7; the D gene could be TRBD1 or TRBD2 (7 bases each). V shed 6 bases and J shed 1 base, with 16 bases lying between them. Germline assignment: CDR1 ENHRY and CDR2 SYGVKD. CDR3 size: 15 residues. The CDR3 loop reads CAIRGAGQISYEQYF. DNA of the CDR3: TGTGCCATCAGGGGAGCGGGACAGATTTCCTACGAGCAGTACTTC.

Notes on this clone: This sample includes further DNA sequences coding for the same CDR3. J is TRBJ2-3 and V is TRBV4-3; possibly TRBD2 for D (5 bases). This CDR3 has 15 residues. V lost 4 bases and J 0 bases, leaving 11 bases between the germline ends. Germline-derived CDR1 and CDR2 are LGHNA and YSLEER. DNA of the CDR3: TGCGCCAGCAGCCCTACCAGCGGCAGCACAGATACGCAGTATTTT. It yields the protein CASSPTSGSTDTQYF.

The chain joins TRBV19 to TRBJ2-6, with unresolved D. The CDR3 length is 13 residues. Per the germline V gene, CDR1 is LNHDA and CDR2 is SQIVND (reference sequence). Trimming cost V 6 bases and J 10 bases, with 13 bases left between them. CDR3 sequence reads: CASRGSPANVLTF. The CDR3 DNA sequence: TGTGCCAGTAGGGGCTCGCCTGCTAACGTCCTGACTTTC.

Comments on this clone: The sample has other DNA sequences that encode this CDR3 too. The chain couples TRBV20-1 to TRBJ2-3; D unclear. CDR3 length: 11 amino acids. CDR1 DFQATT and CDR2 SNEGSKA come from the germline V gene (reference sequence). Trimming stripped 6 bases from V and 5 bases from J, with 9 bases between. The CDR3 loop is CSAKVGDTQYF. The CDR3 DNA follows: TGCAGTGCCAAGGTGGGAGATACGCAGTATTTT.

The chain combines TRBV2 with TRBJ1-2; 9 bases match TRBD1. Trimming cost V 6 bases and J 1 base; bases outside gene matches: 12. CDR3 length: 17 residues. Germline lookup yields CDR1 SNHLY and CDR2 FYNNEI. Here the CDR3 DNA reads TGTGCCAGCAGCGAACAGGGGGCCTCCTACATTAACTATGGCTACACCTTC. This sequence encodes CASSEQGASYINYGYTF.

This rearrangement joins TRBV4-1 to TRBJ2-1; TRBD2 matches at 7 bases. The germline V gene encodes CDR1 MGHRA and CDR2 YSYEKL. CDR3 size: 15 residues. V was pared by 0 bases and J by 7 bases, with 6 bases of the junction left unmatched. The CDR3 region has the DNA TGCGCCAGCAGCCAAGATGGGCTAGCGGAGAATGAGCAGTTCTTC. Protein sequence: CASSQDGLAENEQFF.

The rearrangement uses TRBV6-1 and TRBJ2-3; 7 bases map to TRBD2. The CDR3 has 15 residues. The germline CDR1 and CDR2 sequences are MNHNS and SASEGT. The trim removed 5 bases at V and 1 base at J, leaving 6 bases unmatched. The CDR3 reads CASSPGTTGTDTQYF. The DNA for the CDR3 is TGTGCCAGCAGTCCCGGGACTACGGGCACAGATACGCAGTATTTT.

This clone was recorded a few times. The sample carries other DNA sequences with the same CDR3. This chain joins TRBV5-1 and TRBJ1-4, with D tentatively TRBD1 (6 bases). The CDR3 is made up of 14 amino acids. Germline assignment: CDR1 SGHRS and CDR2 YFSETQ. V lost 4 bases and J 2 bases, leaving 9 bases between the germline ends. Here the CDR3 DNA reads TGCGCCAGCAGCCCACAGGGTACTAATGAAAAACTGTTTTTT. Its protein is CASSPQGTNEKLFF.

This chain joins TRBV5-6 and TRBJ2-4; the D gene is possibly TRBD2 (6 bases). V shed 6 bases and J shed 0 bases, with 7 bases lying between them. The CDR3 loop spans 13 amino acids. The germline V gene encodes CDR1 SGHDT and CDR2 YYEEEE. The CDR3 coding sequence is TGTGCCAGCATCGGGAGAGCCAAAAACATTCAGTACTTC. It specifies CASIGRAKNIQYF.

CDR3 loop: CASSLGGTGGEGYTF. Here the CDR3 DNA reads TGTGCCAGCAGCTTGGGCGGGACAGGGGGCGAGGGCTACACCTTC. V usage is TRBV5-5 and J usage is TRBJ1-2, with 12 bases aligning to TRBD1. The CDR3 runs 15 residues. CDR1 and CDR2 (germline): SGHKS, YYEKEE (reference sequence). J was trimmed by 8 bases and V by 0 bases; bases with no gene match: 5.

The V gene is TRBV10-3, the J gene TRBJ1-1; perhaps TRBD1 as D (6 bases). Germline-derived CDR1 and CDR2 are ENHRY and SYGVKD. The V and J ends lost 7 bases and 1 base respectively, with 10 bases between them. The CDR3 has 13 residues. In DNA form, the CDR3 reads TGTGCCATCACCGGACAGCAGAACACTGAAGCTTTCTTT. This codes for CAITGQQNTEAFF.

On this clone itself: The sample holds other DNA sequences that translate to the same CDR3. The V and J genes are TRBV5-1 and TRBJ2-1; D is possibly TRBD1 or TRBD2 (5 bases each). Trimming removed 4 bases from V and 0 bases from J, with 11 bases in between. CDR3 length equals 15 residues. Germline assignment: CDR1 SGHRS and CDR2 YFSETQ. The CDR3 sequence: CASSPSGGSYNEQFF. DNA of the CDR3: TGCGCCAGCAGCCCATCTGGGGGCTCCTACAATGAGCAGTTCTTC. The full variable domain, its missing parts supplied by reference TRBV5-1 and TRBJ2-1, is KAGVTQTPRYLIKTRGQQVTLSCSPISGHRSVSWYQQTPGQGLQFLFEYFSETQRNKGNFPGRFSGRQFSNSRSEMNVSTLELGDSALYLCASSPSGGSYNEQFFGPGTRLTVL.

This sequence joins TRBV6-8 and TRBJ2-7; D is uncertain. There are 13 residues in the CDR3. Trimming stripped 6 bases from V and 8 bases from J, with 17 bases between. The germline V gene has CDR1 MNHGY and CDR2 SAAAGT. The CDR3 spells CASSKRTTLKQYF. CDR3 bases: TGTGCCAGCAGCAAGAGGACGACCCTCAAGCAGTACTTC.

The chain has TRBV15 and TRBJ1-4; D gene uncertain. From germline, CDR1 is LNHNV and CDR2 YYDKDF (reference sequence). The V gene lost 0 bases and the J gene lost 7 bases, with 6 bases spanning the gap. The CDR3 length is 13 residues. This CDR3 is CATSRDGSEKLFF. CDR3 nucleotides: TGTGCCACCAGCAGAGACGGCAGTGAAAAACTGTTTTTT.

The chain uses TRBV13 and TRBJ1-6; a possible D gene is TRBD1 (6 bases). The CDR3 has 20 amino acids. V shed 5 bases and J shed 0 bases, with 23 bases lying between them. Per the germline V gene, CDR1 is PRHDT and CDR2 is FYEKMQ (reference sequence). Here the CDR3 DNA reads TGTGCCAGCAGCGCCGAGGGGGATAATGTAGCTTTCTCCTATAATTCACCCCTCCACTTT. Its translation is CASSAEGDNVAFSYNSPLHF.